One and the same sample provided the 15 T cell receptor beta chains below, sequenced in a study of beta chain features in type 1 diabetes. Expressed TCRB transcripts got sequenced, as all isolated RNA was reverse transcribed. TCRdb's copy holds only in-frame clones and misses some; the assay was immunoSEQ multiplex PCR. The data show some 150,000 clones, with 40% to 55% seen just once and roughly 0.4% held by the top ten. What was sequenced was Tregs from blood. The receptors stem from a young man in good health.

This sequence joins TRBV13 and TRBJ2-1, with D unresolved. V gave up 5 bases and J gave up 7 bases, with 9 bases separating them. The CDR3 contains 12 residues. CDR1 and CDR2 (germline): PRHDT, FYEKMQ (reference sequence). Here the CDR3 DNA reads TGTGCCAGCAGCCCTCGCCGGAATGAGCAGTTCTTC. Residues: CASSPRRNEQFF.

The chain has TRBV13 and TRBJ2-7; the match to TRBD1 covers 11 bases. The CDR3 extends over 15 amino acids. V shed 3 bases and J 7 bases; nucleotides not matched to a gene: 8. The germline CDR1 and CDR2 sequences are PRHDT and FYEKMQ (reference sequence). The CDR3 reads CASSLGRTGGREQYF. CDR3 in DNA: TGTGCCAGCAGCTTGGGGCGGACAGGGGGCCGGGAGCAGTACTTC. Supplemented by reference TRBV13 and TRBJ2-7, the full variable domain reads AAGVIQSPRHLIKEKRETATLKCYPIPRHDTVYWYQQGPGQDPQFLISFYEKMQSDKGSIPDRFSAQQFSDYHSELNMSSLELGDSALYFCASSLGRTGGREQYFGPGTRLTVT.

J is TRBJ1-2 and V is TRBV5-1; 7 positions match TRBD1. Per the germline V gene, CDR1 is SGHRS and CDR2 is YFSETQ. The junction had 11 bases not matched to a gene; V was cut back by 4 bases and J by 5 bases. This CDR3 is built from 15 residues. The CDR3 nucleotides read TGCGCCAGCAGCCCGCGACAGGGTGGGGTTTATGGCTACACCTTC. Translated, it gives CASSPRQGGVYGYTF.

The chain couples TRBV6-1 to TRBJ1-1; D is possibly TRBD1 (5 bases). Deletions cut 9 bases from V and 6 bases from J, with 23 bases between. Germline CDR1 MNHNS, CDR2 SASEGT. CDR3 length: 15 amino acids. DNA for the CDR3: TGTGCCAGTAGCCCCCCTGGGGGGGGACCGCCTGAAGCTTTCTTT. Its protein is CASSPPGGGPPEAFF.

The CDR3 here is CASSWAMNTEAFF. CDR3 bases: TGCGCCAGCAGCTGGGCCATGAACACTGAAGCTTTCTTT. The chain employs TRBV5-1 and TRBJ1-1; D is unresolved. Per germline, CDR1 SGHRS and CDR2 YFSETQ. V shed 3 bases and J shed 0 bases, with 6 bases lying between them. The CDR3 is made up of 13 amino acids.

The chain combines TRBV28 with TRBJ2-2, with 7 positions matching TRBD1. The V and J ends lost 5 bases and 2 bases, in that order; junction bases with no gene match: 8. The CDR3 extends over 16 amino acids. Germline V gives CDR1 MDHEN, CDR2 SYDVKM. The CDR3 DNA reads as TGTGCCAGCAGTACCTGGGGACAGACTAACACCGGGGAGCTGTTTTTT. Translation: CASSTWGQTNTGELFF.

The V gene is TRBV7-9, the J gene TRBJ1-6; 9 nucleotides match TRBD1. Losses at the gene ends were 5 bases for V and 8 bases for J; bases not matched to a gene: 4. The CDR3 extends over 14 amino acids. Germline V gene sequence: CDR1 SEHNR, CDR2 FQNEAQ (reference sequence). The CDR3 reads CASSLTGGDSPLHF. In DNA, the CDR3 is TGTGCCAGCAGCCTGACAGGGGGTGATTCACCCCTCCACTTT.

The chain carries TRBV27 and TRBJ2-1; 8 bases map to TRBD2. The CDR3 runs to 13 residues. Trimming cost V 6 bases and J 9 bases; bases outside gene matches: 7. Germline values: CDR1 MNHEY, CDR2 SMNVEV (reference sequence). CDR3 bases: TGTGCCAGCAGACTAGCGGACGGCTCTGAGCAGTTCTTC. Translation: CASRLADGSEQFF.

This clone has a single count. The chain has TRBV19 and TRBJ2-7; the D is unclear. The CDR3 runs to 13 residues. CDR1 is LNHDA, CDR2 SQIVND, per germline (reference sequence). V lost 7 bases to trimming and J lost 1 base, with 11 bases between them. The CDR3 here is CASTSGGSYEQYF. The CDR3 coding sequence is TGTGCCAGTACCTCCGGCGGATCCTACGAGCAGTACTTC.

This rearrangement joins TRBV5-1 to TRBJ1-2; 10 nucleotides line up with TRBD1. The CDR3 is 15 amino acids. J lost 4 bases, V lost 4 bases, and 7 bases had no gene match. Germline assignment: CDR1 SGHRS and CDR2 YFSETQ. The DNA for the CDR3 is TGCGCCAGCAGCCCCGGGACAGGGGTGGTCTATGGCTACACCTTC. It yields the protein CASSPGTGVVYGYTF.

The CDR3 coding sequence is TGTGCCAGCAGCTTAGGTCCGGGACTAGCGGGGGGGCGGCCGCAGTATTTT. It yields the protein CASSLGPGLAGGRPQYF. This chain connects TRBV7-8 to TRBJ2-3; 16 nucleotides line up with TRBD2. Germline CDR1 SGHVS, CDR2 FQNEAQ. V was pared by 1 base and J by 10 bases, with 8 bases of the junction left unmatched. This CDR3 is built from 17 residues. The full variable domain, completed using reference TRBV7-8 and TRBJ2-3, is GAGVSQSPRYKVAKRGQDVALRCDPISGHVSLFWYQQALGQGPEFLTYFQNEAQLDKSGLPSDRFFAERPEGSVSTLKIQRTQQEDSAVYLCASSLGPGLAGGRPQYFGPGTRLTVL.

The table lists this clone with a few counts. This chain connects TRBV7-2 to TRBJ2-2; tentatively, D is TRBD1 (5 bases). V dropped 2 bases and J dropped 10 bases, with 11 bases sitting between them. Germline loops: CDR1 SGHTA, CDR2 FQGNSA. The CDR3 has 13 residues. The CDR3 protein is CASSLTLGQELFF. CDR3 DNA sequence: TGTGCCAGCAGCTTAACCCTCGGACAGGAGCTGTTTTTT.

This clone was seen only a few times. The chain carries TRBV7-2 and TRBJ2-5, with 8 bases matching TRBD1. Germline V CDR1 and CDR2: SGHTA, FQGNSA. The CDR3 is made up of 16 amino acids. Unmatched junction bases numbered 12, after V lost 4 bases and J lost 5 bases. The DNA of the CDR3 is TGTGCCAGCAGCTCGAAGACAGGGGCCAATTTCGAGACCCAGTACTTC. It yields the protein CASSSKTGANFETQYF.

This chain connects TRBV7-9 to TRBJ2-7; D is possibly TRBD1 (6 bases). In germline, CDR1 is SEHNR, CDR2 FQNEAQ (reference sequence). This CDR3 comprises 14 residues. V lost 5 bases and J lost 0, with 11 bases in between. CDR3 sequence reads: CASSNRDSSYEQYF. The DNA of the CDR3 is TGTGCCAGCAGCAACAGGGATAGCTCCTACGAGCAGTACTTC.

The sample holds a few counts of this clone. The chain uses TRBV2 and TRBJ2-3, with D perhaps TRBD2 (6 bases). V lost 6 bases to trimming and J lost 0 bases, with 10 bases between them. CDR3 length: 14 residues. Per the germline V gene, CDR1 is SNHLY and CDR2 is FYNNEI. CDR3 bases: TGTGCCAGCAGACGACTAGATAGCACAGATACGCAGTATTTT. This sequence encodes CASRRLDSTDTQYF.